One and the same sample provided the 23 T cell receptor beta chains below, sequenced in a study of cytomegalovirus exposure and HLA in healthy donors. PCR amplification relied on 60 Vbeta primers (plus 13 Jbeta primers). The method was immunoSEQ multiplex PCR; TCRdb's version includes in-frame clones alone and lacks a portion of them. The sample lists 110,000 to 150,000 clones, approximately 9% seen once, with 1.5% to 2% in the top ten. What was sequenced was PBMCs. The receptors were sampled from a male donor in good health and CMV-seronegative.

The rearrangement joins TRBV5-1 to TRBJ2-7, with D unresolved. V lost 1 base and J 0 bases, leaving 8 bases between the germline ends. CDR1 and CDR2 (germline): SGHRS, YFSETQ. This CDR3 contains 14 residues. The CDR3 nucleotides are TGCGCCAGCAGCTTGATGACTTCCTCCTACGAGCAGTACTTC. Amino acids: CASSLMTSSYEQYF.

This rearrangement joins TRBV7-9 to TRBJ2-3; D perhaps matches TRBD1 (5 bases). The V end was cut by 8 bases, the J end by 4 bases, with 16 bases between. The CDR3 is 14 amino acids. CDR1 and CDR2 from the germline V gene are SEHNR and FQNEAQ (reference sequence). The CDR3 DNA reads as TGTGCCAGCGACCGAGACCAGGGATCAGATACGCAGTATTTT. As protein: CASDRDQGSDTQYF.

The genes are TRBV19 and TRBJ2-1; perhaps TRBD1 as D (5 bases). The CDR3 totals 13 residues. Germline V gives CDR1 LNHDA, CDR2 SQIVND (reference sequence). V dropped 6 bases and J dropped 7 bases, with 13 bases sitting between them. CDR3 DNA sequence: TGTGCCAGTAGAGGGGCCTCGGAAAATGAGCAGTTCTTC. This gives the protein CASRGASENEQFF.

The rearrangement links TRBV18 to TRBJ2-1; TRBD1 is a possible D gene (5 bases). Germline V lookup: CDR1 KGHSH, CDR2 LQKENI. The CDR3 sequence is 15 residues long. Trimming took off 3 bases at V and 1 base at J, with 10 bases between the two ends. The CDR3 sequence: CASSPLAGSYNEQFF. The CDR3 bases are TGTGCCAGCTCACCCCTGGCAGGGTCCTACAATGAGCAGTTCTTC. The full variable domain, with the rest looked up from reference TRBV18 and TRBJ2-1, is NAGVMQNPRHLVRRRGQEARLRCSPMKGHSHVYWYRQLPEEGLKFMVYLQKENIIDESGMPKERFSAEFPKEGPSILRIQQVVRGDSAAYFCASSPLAGSYNEQFFGPGTRLTVL.

This clone appeared a few times. The V gene is TRBV6-5, the J gene TRBJ1-6; D gene uncertain. This CDR3 region has 13 residues. Looked up from germline, CDR1 is MNHEY and CDR2 is SVGAGI. The ends were cut back, 0 bases at V and 6 bases at J, with 3 bases in the middle. CDR3 sequence (DNA): TGTGCCAGCAGTTACTCTATTAATTCACCCCTCCACTTT. This gives the protein CASSYSINSPLHF.

Only a few counts were recorded for this clone. The chain uses TRBV5-1 and TRBJ1-1, with a weak D call TRBD1 (6 bases). There are 15 residues in the CDR3. Trimming removed 0 bases at V and 4 bases at J, with 13 bases between. The germline V gene has CDR1 SGHRS and CDR2 YFSETQ. CDR3 residues: CASSLEGGGGTEAFF. CDR3 DNA sequence: TGCGCCAGCAGCTTGGAGGGGGGCGGGGGCACTGAAGCTTTCTTT. The variable domain in full, completed from reference TRBV5-1 and TRBJ1-1, reads KAGVTQTPRYLIKTRGQQVTLSCSPISGHRSVSWYQQTPGQGLQFLFEYFSETQRNKGNFPGRFSGRQFSNSRSEMNVSTLELGDSALYLCASSLEGGGGTEAFFGQGTRLTVV.

V is TRBV19 and J is TRBJ1-5; D possibly corresponds to TRBD1 (6 bases). Germline CDR1 is LNHDA and CDR2 is SQIVND (reference sequence). Trimming cost V 3 bases and J 4 bases, with 10 bases left between them. The CDR3 spans 14 residues. The CDR3 nucleotides are TGTGCCAGTAGTATTTCAGGGGAAAATCAGCCCCAGCATTTT. Protein product: CASSISGENQPQHF.

The CDR3 loop reads CASSYSNQPQHF. CDR3 bases: TGTGCCAGCAGCTATAGTAATCAGCCCCAGCATTTT. The rearrangement uses TRBV27 and TRBJ1-5; D is unresolved. V dropped 6 bases and J dropped 4 bases, with 7 bases sitting between them. The V gene's germline CDR1 is MNHEY and CDR2 SMNVEV (reference sequence). The CDR3 is made up of 12 amino acids.

A word on this clone: Other DNA sequences within the sample encode an identical CDR3. This sequence joins TRBV16 and TRBJ1-1; D is unclear. There are 13 residues in the CDR3. V was cut by 0 bases and J by 2 bases, with 4 bases left in between. Germline CDR1 is KGHSY and CDR2 is FQNENV. For the CDR3, the DNA is TGTGCCAGCAGCCAATCAACAAACACTGAAGCTTTCTTT. Translating it yields CASSQSTNTEAFF.

This chain uses TRBV7-9 with TRBJ2-1, with 13 bases identical to TRBD2. Trimming removed 5 bases from V and 8 bases from J; junction bases left unmatched: 9. Germline V gene data show CDR1 as SEHNR and CDR2 as FQNEAQ (reference sequence). There are 16 residues in the CDR3. CDR3: CASSPKTSGRAHEQFF. CDR3 sequence (DNA): TGTGCCAGCAGCCCCAAAACTAGCGGGAGGGCCCATGAGCAGTTCTTC. Variable domain in full (rest from reference TRBV7-9 and TRBJ2-1): DTGVSQNPRHKITKRGQNVTFRCDPISEHNRLYWYRQTLGQGPEFLTYFQNEAQLEKSRLLSDRFSAERPKGSFSTLEIQRTEQGDSAMYLCASSPKTSGRAHEQFFGPGTRLTVL.

This clone was counted a few times. The chain couples TRBV7-9 to TRBJ2-7, with 8 bases lining up with TRBD1. Trimming removed 5 bases from V and 5 bases from J; junction bases left unmatched: 8. The germline gives CDR1 SEHNR, CDR2 FQNEAQ (reference sequence). This CDR3 spans 14 amino acids. CDR3 in DNA: TGTGCCAGCAGCCCCCCAGGACAGGGCGACGAGCAGTACTTC. This codes for CASSPPGQGDEQYF.

The rearrangement uses TRBV10-3 and TRBJ2-1; TRBD2 is a possible D gene (8 bases). V lost 4 bases to trimming and J lost 8 bases, with 21 bases between them. CDR3 size: 16 residues. Per germline, CDR1 ENHRY and CDR2 SYGVKD. In DNA, the CDR3 is TGTGCCATCAGTGCGGGGGGGATACAGGGGTCGGATGAGCAGTTCTTC. It translates to CAISAGGIQGSDEQFF.

In this sample, this clone turned up a few times. The rearrangement joins TRBV6-6 to TRBJ1-1, with D unclear. Germline assignment: CDR1 MNHNY and CDR2 SVGAGI (reference sequence). The V end lost 2 bases, the J end lost 2 bases, and 12 bases lay between the germline ends. The CDR3 consists of 15 residues. The CDR3 bases are TGTGCCAGCAGTTACCCCGCCCGGGGTAACACTGAAGCTTTCTTT. Its translation: CASSYPARGNTEAFF.

This chain links TRBV27 with TRBJ2-7; D is unclear. V lost 4 bases to trimming and J lost 5 bases, with 15 bases between them. This CDR3 region has 14 residues. Germline V CDR1 and CDR2: MNHEY, SMNVEV (reference sequence). CDR3 protein: CASSSRGGVNEQYF. CDR3 bases: TGTGCCAGCAGTTCCCGCGGCGGAGTCAACGAGCAGTACTTC.

This clone was detected only a few times. As DNA, the CDR3 is TGTGCCAGCAGCCCCGGGATTGGTCAGCCCCAGCATTTT. Residues: CASSPGIGQPQHF. The chain carries TRBV7-6 and TRBJ1-5; no definite D call. Per germline, CDR1 SGHVS and CDR2 FNYEAQ. Trimming took 5 bases from V and 6 from J, leaving 11 bases between them. This CDR3 comprises 13 residues.

This clone came up a few times. This chain joins TRBV7-2 and TRBJ2-7; 7 nucleotides align to TRBD1. CDR3 length: 16 amino acids. CDR1 is SGHTA, CDR2 FQGNSA, per germline. V was clipped by 3 bases and J by 3 bases; unmatched bases: 11. CDR3 protein: CASSFYPGTEVYEQYF. The DNA of the CDR3 is TGTGCCAGCAGCTTCTACCCCGGGACAGAAGTCTACGAGCAGTACTTC.

This clone appeared a few times. The chain couples TRBV7-3 to TRBJ1-1; 7 bases agree with TRBD1. V was clipped by 5 bases and J by 1 base; unmatched bases: 4. The germline V gene encodes CDR1 SGHTA and CDR2 FQGTGA. The CDR3 extends over 14 amino acids. CDR3 protein: CASSPQGSNTEAFF. CDR3 in DNA: TGTGCCAGCAGCCCACAGGGGTCGAACACTGAAGCTTTCTTT.

This clone came up a few times. The genes are TRBV30 and TRBJ2-3, with 9 bases fitting TRBD2. This CDR3 is 15 amino acids long. Germline-derived CDR1 and CDR2 are GTSNPN and SVGIG (reference sequence). The V and J ends lost 4 bases and 4 bases, in that order; junction bases with no gene match: 9. The CDR3 here is CAWKLVAGVADTQYF. CDR3 DNA sequence: TGTGCCTGGAAGCTGGTAGCGGGAGTAGCAGATACGCAGTATTTT.

The chain is built from TRBV5-1 and TRBJ2-2; 8 bases match TRBD1. V lost 3 bases, J lost 5 bases, and 3 bases stayed unmatched. The V gene's germline CDR1 is SGHRS and CDR2 YFSETQ. The length of the CDR3 is 14 residues. The CDR3 sequence: CASSSGTGTGELFF. Written as DNA, the CDR3 is TGCGCCAGCAGCTCAGGGACAGGAACCGGGGAGCTGTTTTTT.

This clone has only a few counts. This sequence joins TRBV4-3 and TRBJ1-6, with 8 positions matching TRBD1. V gave up 2 bases and J gave up 0 bases; unmatched junction bases: 9. There are 19 residues in the CDR3. Germline assignment: CDR1 LGHNA and CDR2 YSLEER. This CDR3 is CASSQHGRTGSSYNSPLHF. CDR3 sequence (DNA): TGCGCCAGCAGCCAACACGGAAGGACAGGGAGCTCCTATAATTCACCCCTCCACTTT.

The chain links TRBV13 to TRBJ2-3, with D possibly being TRBD1 (6 bases). The V end was cut by 2 bases, the J end by 6 bases, with 15 bases between. Germline V CDR1 and CDR2: PRHDT, FYEKMQ (reference sequence). The length of the CDR3 is 15 residues. CDR3 sequence: CASSLLQGRGDTQYF. DNA for the CDR3: TGTGCCAGCAGCTTACTACAGGGTCGTGGGGATACGCAGTATTTT.

The V gene is TRBV9, the J gene TRBJ2-2, with 9 bases matching TRBD1. This CDR3 spans 15 amino acids. J lost 8 bases, V lost 5 bases, and 10 bases had no gene match. Germline CDR1 and CDR2: SGDLS and YYNGEE. The CDR3 DNA reads as TGTGCCAGCAGTCGACCGGGACAGGGTCTGGGGGAGCTGTTTTTT. Residues: CASSRPGQGLGELFF.

The rearrangement uses TRBV4-3 and TRBJ2-2; weak D call: TRBD2 (5 bases). The germline V gene encodes CDR1 LGHNA and CDR2 YSLEER. The CDR3 covers 14 residues. Trimming took 4 bases from V and 7 from J, leaving 13 bases between them. CDR3 residues: CASSPQSGYGELFF. The CDR3 nucleotides are TGCGCCAGCAGCCCCCAGTCGGGGTACGGGGAGCTGTTTTTT.